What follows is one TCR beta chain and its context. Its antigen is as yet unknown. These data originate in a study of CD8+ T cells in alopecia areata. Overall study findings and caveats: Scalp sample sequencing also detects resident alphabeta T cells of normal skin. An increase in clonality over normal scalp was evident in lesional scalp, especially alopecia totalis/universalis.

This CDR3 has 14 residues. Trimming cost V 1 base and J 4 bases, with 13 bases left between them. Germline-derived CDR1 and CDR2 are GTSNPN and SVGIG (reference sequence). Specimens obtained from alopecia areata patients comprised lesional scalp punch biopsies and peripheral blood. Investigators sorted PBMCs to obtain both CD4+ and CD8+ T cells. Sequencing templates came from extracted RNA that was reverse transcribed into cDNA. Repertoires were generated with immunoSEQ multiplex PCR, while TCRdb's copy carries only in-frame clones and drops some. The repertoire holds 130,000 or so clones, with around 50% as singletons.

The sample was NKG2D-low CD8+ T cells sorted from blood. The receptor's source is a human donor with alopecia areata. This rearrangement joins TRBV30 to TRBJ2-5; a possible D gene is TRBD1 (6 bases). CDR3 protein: CAWSAPGHRETQYF. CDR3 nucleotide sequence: TGTGCCTGGAGTGCTCCGGGACACCGAGAGACCCAGTACTTC.